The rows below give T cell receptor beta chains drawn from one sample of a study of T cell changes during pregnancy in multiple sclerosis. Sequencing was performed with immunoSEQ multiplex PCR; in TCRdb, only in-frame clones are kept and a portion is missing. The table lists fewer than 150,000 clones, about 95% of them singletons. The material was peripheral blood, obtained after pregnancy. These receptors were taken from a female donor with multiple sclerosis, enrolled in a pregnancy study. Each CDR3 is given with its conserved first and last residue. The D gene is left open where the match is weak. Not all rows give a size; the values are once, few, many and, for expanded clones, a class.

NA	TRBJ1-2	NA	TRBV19	TGTGCCAGTAGTATATCAACAGGGCGGACTGGCTACACCTTC	CASSISTGRTGYTF
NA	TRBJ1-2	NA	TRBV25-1	TGTGCCAGCAGTGGGGGGGGACCCCTGGGGTACTATGGCTACACCTTC	CASSGGGPLGYYGYTF
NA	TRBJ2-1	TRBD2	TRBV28	TGTGCCAGCAGTTTAGCGGGAGGGACCAATGAGCAGTTCTTC	CASSLAGGTNEQFF
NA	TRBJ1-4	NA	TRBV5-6	TGTGCCAGCAGCTTCCGGACAGCTTCAACTAATGAAAAACTGTTTTTT	CASSFRTASTNEKLFF
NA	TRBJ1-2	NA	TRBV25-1	TGTGCCAGCAGTGGTCAGACAGAAGACGGCTACACCTTC	CASSGQTEDGYTF
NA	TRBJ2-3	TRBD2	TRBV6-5	TGTGCCAGCAGCCCCCGAGGCGGGAGGGCCCATACGCAGTATTTT	CASSPRGGRAHTQYF
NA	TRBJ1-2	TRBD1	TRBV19	TGTGCCAGTACTAACCCGGGACAGAACTATGGCTACACCTTC	CASTNPGQNYGYTF
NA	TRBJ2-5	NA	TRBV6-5	TGTGCCAGCAGGTCGGGACTCATCCAAGAGACCCAGTACTTC	CASRSGLIQETQYF
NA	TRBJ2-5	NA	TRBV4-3	TGCGCCAGCAGCCAAGATTCGGGGGTAGGAGAGACCCAGTACTTC	CASSQDSGVGETQYF
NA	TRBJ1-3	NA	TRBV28	TGTGCCAGCAGTCCCGGAGGCAGGGGCGAAAACACCATATATTTT	CASSPGGRGENTIYF
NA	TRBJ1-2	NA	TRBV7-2	TGTGCCAGCAGCTCCACCCCTGACAGAACCAACTATGGCTACACCTTC	CASSSTPDRTNYGYTF
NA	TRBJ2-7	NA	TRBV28	TGTGCCAGCAGTTTACCCTCGTCCGTCGAGCAGTACTTC	CASSLPSSVEQYF
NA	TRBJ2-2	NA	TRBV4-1	TGCGCCAGCAGCCAAGACCTTCAGGGCACCGGGGAGCTGTTTTTT	CASSQDLQGTGELFF
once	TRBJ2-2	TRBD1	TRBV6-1	TGTGCCAGCAGTTATCGACAGGGGACCGGGGAGCTGTTTTTT	CASSYRQGTGELFF
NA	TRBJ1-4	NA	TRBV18	TGTGCCAGCTCACCAACAGGACCAACTAATGAAAAACTGTTTTTT	CASSPTGPTNEKLFF
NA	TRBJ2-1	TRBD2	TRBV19	TGTGCCAGTAGTATGATGGGACTAGCGGGAGTTAATGAGCAGTTCTTC	CASSMMGLAGVNEQFF
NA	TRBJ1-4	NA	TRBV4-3	TGCGCCAGCAGCCAAGATATCTATAATGAAAAACTGTTTTTT	CASSQDIYNEKLFF
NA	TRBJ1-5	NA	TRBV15	TGTGCCACCAGCTACCCGGATCGCGGGGGGAATCAGCCCCAGCATTTT	CATSYPDRGGNQPQHF
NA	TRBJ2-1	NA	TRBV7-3	TGTGCCACTTCCCCCAGCTCCTACAATGAGCAGTTCTTC	CATSPSSYNEQFF
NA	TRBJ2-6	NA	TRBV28	TGTGCCAGCAGTCGAGGGACACCGTCTGGGGCCAACGTCCTGACTTTC	CASSRGTPSGANVLTF
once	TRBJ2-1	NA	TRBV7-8	TGTGCCAGCAGCTTAGTGAAACTTGAGAATGAGCAGTTCTTC	CASSLVKLENEQFF
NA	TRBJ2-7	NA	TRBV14	TGTGCCAGCGGCCCGGCAAGAGGGCTCAGCTCCTACGAGCAGTACTTC	CASGPARGLSSYEQYF
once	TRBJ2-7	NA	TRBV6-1	TGTGCCAGCAGTGTAGGCCCTAGTTCCTCCTACGAGCAGTACTTC	CASSVGPSSSYEQYF
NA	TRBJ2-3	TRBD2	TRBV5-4	TGTGCCAGCAGCGGAGGACTAGCGGGAGCGTCGGATACGCAGTATTTT	CASSGGLAGASDTQYF
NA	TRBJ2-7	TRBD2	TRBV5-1	TGCGCCAGCAGCCCCAACTCCCTAGCGGGGCCCCCCTACGAGCAGTACTTC	CASSPNSLAGPPYEQYF
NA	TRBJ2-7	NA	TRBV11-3	TGTGCCAGCAGCTTAGAGGGCACCTACGAGCAGTACTTC	CASSLEGTYEQYF
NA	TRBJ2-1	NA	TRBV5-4	TGTGCCAGCAGCTTCTACGGGTCGTACAATGAGCAGTTCTTC	CASSFYGSYNEQFF
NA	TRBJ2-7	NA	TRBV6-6	TGTGCCAGCAGTCCGCAACAGGTCTCCTACGAGCAGTACTTC	CASSPQQVSYEQYF
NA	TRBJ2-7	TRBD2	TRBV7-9	TGTGCCAGCAGCTTAGGGGGGGGTAGCGGGACCGGAGGGCAGTACTTC	CASSLGGGSGTGGQYF
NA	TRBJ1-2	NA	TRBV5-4	TGTGCCAGCAGCCGGACAGACAATTTTCCCTATGGCTACACCTTC	CASSRTDNFPYGYTF
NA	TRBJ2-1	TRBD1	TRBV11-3	TGTGCCAGCAGCGCCGACAGGGACAATGAGCAGTTCTTC	CASSADRDNEQFF
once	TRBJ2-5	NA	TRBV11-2	TGTGCCAGCTATGCCCGACAGACCGAGGAGACCCAGTACTTC	CASYARQTEETQYF
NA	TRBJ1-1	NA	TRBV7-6	TGTGCCAGCAGCCCTTTGAACACTGAAGCTTTCTTT	CASSPLNTEAFF
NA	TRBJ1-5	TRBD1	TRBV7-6	TGTGCCAGCAGCCTGGGACAGGGAAGTCAGCCCCAGCATTTT	CASSLGQGSQPQHF
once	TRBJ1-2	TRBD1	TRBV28	TGTGCCAGCAGACACGGGGACAGGTCCGCGCCGGGCCCCACCTTC	CASRHGDRSAPGPTF
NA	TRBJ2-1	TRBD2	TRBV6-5	TGTGCCAGCACTATACGGGTTAGCGGGAGTGGTGAGCAGTTCTTC	CASTIRVSGSGEQFF